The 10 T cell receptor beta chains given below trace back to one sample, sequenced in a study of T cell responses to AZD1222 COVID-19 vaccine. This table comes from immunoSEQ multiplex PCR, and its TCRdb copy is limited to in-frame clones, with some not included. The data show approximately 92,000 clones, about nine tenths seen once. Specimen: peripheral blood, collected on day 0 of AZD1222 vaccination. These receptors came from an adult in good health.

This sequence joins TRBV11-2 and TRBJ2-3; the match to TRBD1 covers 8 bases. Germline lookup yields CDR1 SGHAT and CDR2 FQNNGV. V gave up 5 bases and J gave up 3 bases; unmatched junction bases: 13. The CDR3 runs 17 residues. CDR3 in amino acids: CASSPLRDRGRTDTQYF. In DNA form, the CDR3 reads TGTGCCAGCAGCCCACTCCGCGACAGGGGAAGGACAGATACGCAGTATTTT.

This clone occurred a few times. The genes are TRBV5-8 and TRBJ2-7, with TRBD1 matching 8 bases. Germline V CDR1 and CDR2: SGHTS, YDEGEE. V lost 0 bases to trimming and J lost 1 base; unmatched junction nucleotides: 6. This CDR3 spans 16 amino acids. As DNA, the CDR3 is TGTGCCAGCAGCTTGGCAGGGGGCTTCGTTTCCTACGAGCAGTACTTC. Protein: CASSLAGGFVSYEQYF.

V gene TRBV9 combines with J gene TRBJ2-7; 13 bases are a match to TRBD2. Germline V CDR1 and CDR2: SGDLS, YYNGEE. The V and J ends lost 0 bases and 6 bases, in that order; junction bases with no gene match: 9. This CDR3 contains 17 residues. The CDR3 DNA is TGTGCCAGCAGCGTAGGGAGTGTGGGACTAGCGGGACCCGAGCAGTACTTC. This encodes CASSVGSVGLAGPEQYF.

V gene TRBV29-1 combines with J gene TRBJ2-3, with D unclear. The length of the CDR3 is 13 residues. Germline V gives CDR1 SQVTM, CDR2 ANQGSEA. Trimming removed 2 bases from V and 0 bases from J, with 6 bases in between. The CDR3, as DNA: TGCAGCGTTGAACCCGGAAGCACAGATACGCAGTATTTT. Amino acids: CSVEPGSTDTQYF.

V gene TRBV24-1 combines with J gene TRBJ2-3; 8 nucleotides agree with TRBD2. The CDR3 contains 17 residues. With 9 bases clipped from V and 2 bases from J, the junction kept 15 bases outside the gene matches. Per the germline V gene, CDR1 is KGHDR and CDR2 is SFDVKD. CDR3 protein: CATESRGGRGSTDTQYF. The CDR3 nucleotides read TGTGCCACCGAGTCCCGCGGGGGGAGGGGGTCCACAGATACGCAGTATTTT.

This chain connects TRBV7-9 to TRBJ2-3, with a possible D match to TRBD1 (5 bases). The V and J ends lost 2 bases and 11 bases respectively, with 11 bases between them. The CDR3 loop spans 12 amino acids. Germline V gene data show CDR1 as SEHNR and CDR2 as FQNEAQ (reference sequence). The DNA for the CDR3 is TGTGCCAGCAGCTTAATGAAGGGGTTGCAGTATTTT. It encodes CASSLMKGLQYF.

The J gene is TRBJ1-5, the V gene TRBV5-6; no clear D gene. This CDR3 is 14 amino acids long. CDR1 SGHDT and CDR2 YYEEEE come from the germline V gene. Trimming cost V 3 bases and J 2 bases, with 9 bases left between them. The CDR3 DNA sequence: TGTGCCAGCAGCTCCATAGAACGCAATCAGCCCCAGCATTTT. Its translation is CASSSIERNQPQHF.

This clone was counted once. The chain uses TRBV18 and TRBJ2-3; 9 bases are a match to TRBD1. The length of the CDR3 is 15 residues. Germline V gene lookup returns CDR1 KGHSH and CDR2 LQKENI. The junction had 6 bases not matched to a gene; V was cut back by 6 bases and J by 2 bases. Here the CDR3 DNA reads TGTGCCAGCTCCCTACAGGGGGCGGCCACAGATACGCAGTATTTT. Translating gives CASSLQGAATDTQYF.

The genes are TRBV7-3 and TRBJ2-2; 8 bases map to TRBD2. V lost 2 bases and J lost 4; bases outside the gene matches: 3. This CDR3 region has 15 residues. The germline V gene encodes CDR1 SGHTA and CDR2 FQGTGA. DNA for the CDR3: TGTGCCAGCAGCTTAGGGACTAGATTCACCGGGGAGCTGTTTTTT. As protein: CASSLGTRFTGELFF.

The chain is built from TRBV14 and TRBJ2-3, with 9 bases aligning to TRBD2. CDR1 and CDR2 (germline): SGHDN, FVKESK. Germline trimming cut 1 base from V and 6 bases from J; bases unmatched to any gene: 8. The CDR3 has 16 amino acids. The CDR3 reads CASSQGWGLAVDTQYF. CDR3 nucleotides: TGTGCCAGCAGCCAAGGGTGGGGACTAGCCGTCGATACGCAGTATTTT.